The clone carrying this T cell receptor (beta chain) has only a few counts. These data are taken from a study of human T cells and chemical hapten exposure. TCRdb itself ran the RACE reads through MiXCR, one entry per CDR3 protein. The sample consists of some 200,000 distinct CDR3 sequences, about a fifth of them appearing once. Specified time point: patch test 1, 2 weeks after DPC sensitization. Treatment described: therapeutic diphenylcyclopropenone sensitization with weekly scalp DPC. Ahead of each patch test application, blood was drawn. The study enrolled 18 to 70-year-old alopecia patients suitable for DPC. The receptor was isolated from a woman in her forties or fifties with alopecia areata. Some clones in this sample may be carry-over from other donors' samples. The source material was whole blood, sampled in connection with sensitization to the hapten diphenylcyclopropenone (DPC).

The CDR3, as DNA: TGCAGTGCCCCCGGCTTAGCGGGGGCCTCCAAGTATCCCGCGAGCACAGATACGCAGTATTTT. Encoded protein: CSAPGLAGASKYPASTDTQYF. This chain joins TRBV20-1 and TRBJ2-3; 9 bases line up with TRBD2. J gave up 0 bases and V 6 bases, and 25 bases lay outside the gene matches. This CDR3 comprises 21 residues. CDR1 and CDR2 from the germline V gene are DFQATT and SNEGSKA (reference sequence).